The source of this T cell receptor beta chain is a study of CXCR3-negative and CXCR3-positive naive CD8 T cells (dated by TCRdb to the late 2010s). With regard to the full study: In total, 130 million to 150 million TRB reads were obtained, or roughly 1.5 +/- 0.3 million reads per library. Diversity and physicochemical repertoire analyses covered about a dozen donors pooled from two independent experiments. The TRBV-TRBJ cluster analysis covered naive subsets from 5 or 6 donors and memory cells from 3 donors.

The sequencer listed for this sample is NextSeq 550. The Human TCR Profiling Kit (MiLaboratory) was used to make UMI-labeled 5' RACE TRB cDNA libraries. cDNA synthesis used the entire amount of extracted RNA, and PCR amplification then used the entire amount of cDNA produced. The libraries were made side by side, with each library going through the same number of PCR cycles. As for the authors' bioinformatics: About 53,000 +/- 9,400 unique UMI-labeled TRB cDNA molecules per library were extracted with MIGEC and MiXCR, with at least two reads per UMI required. On average, about 40,000 +/- 10,000 functional in-frame TRB CDR3 nucleotide clonotypes lacking stop codons were found per library. After downsampling to 5000 UMI-labeled TRB molecules per sample, diversity metrics such as normalized Shannon-Wiener and Chao1 were calculated in VDJtools. Clonotype-size-weighted physicochemical properties of the central five CDR3 residues (interaction energy, strength, volume and Kidera factor 4) were computed in VDJtools. The reads underwent TCRdb reprocessing, giving one record for each CDR3 protein sequence and no DNA. The V and J calls reflect TCRdb's pipeline rather than the authors' work. The sample table on file contains 6,600 or so distinct CDR3 sequences. The ten largest account for 1.9% of the sample.

Here is what the overall study found, with its caveats: Both naive subsets had comparably high repertoire diversity, while memory CD8+ T cells had much lower repertoire diversity. Because surface CD5, which is linked to self-reactivity in mice, was comparable between the naive subsets, TCR interaction strength was also inferred from TRB CDR3 physicochemical properties. Similar TRBV-TRBJ usage was shown by naive CXCR3-negative and CXCR3-positive cells from the same donor, whereas distinct patterns were shown by memory cells. TRB CDR3s from CXCR3-positive naive cells showed higher hydrophobicity (lower Kidera factor 4), lower energy, and higher strength and volume indices than CXCR3-negative naive cells. Freshly isolated PBMCs were used for most assays because CXCR3 expression went down partially after cryopreservation.

For each CD8+ T cell subset, flow sorting was done in triplicate, and 300,000 to 350,000 cells per subset went directly into RLT lysis buffer. To keep memory contaminants out, a stringent definition of naive CD8+ T cells was applied: CD45RO-CCR7+CD27+CD95-. Standard density gradient centrifugation was used to isolate peripheral blood mononuclear cells from buffy coats. Naive CXCR3-negative and CXCR3-positive CD8+ T cells were flow-sorted on a FACSAria III. Total RNA was extracted from sorted cells with an RNeasy Mini Kit. This clonotype counts as medium-sized (0.01 to 0.1%) based on its frequency; no count is recorded. It lacks a known antigen. The receptor was isolated from a human donor in good health. Some clones in this sample may be carry-over from other donors' samples. The specimen sequenced was naive CXCR3+ CD8+ T cells from blood. Per the publication, the cell subset or site label means: CD45RO-CCR7+CD27+CD95- naive CD8+ T cells expressing CXCR3 (TNR3+).

The CDR3 amino acid sequence is: CSVGEYSGDEQFF. The rearrangement combines TRBV29-1 with TRBJ2-1; TCRdb designates TRBD1, a call that cannot be tested without DNA. In the germline V gene, CDR1 corresponds to SQVTM and CDR2 to ANQGSEA. The cysteine opens and the phenylalanine closes a CDR3 of 13 amino acids. The DNA is not on file.